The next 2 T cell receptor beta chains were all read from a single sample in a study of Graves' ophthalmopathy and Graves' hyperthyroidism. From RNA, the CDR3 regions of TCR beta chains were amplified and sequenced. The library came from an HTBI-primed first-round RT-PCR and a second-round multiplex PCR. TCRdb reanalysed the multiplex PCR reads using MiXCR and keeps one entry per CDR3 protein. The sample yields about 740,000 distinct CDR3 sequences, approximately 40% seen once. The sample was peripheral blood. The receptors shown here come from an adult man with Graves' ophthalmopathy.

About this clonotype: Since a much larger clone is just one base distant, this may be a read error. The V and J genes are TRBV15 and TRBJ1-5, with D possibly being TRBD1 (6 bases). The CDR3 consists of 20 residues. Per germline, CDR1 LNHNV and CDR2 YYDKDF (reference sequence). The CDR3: CAISRDLRFAYRESNQPQHF. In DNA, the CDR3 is TGTGCCATCAGCAGAGATTTAAGGTTCGCGTACAGGGAAAGCAATCAGCCCCAGCATTTT.

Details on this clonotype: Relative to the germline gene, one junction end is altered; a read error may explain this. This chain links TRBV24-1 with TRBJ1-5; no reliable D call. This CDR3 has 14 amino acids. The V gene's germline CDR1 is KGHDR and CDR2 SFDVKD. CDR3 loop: CASSAARSNQPQHF. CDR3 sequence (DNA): TGTGCCAGCAGTGCCGCTAGAAGCAATCAGCCCCAGCATTTT.